This T cell receptor beta chain comes out of a study of T cell responses to AZD1222 COVID-19 vaccine. Study-level findings and limits: Reports indicate that nearly half of spike-specific TCRs are directed at unmutated variant regions.

Assay: immunoSEQ multiplex PCR; the TCRdb copy retains only in-frame clones and omits some. This table has approximately 79,000 clones, roughly 85% appearing once. This clone came up a few times. Its antigen is still unknown. Sequenced material: peripheral blood, taken on day 0 of AZD1222 vaccination. This sequence was found in an adult in good health.

CDR3 sequence reads: CASSAHLTGGRSETQYF. The CDR3 nucleotides are TGTGCCAGCAGCGCACACCTGACAGGTGGGAGGAGTGAGACCCAGTACTTC. The V call is TRBV9, the J call TRBJ2-5, with D possibly called TRBD1 or TRBD2 (6 bases each). The CDR3 is 17 residues long. V lost 3 bases to trimming and J lost 5 bases, with 23 bases between them. The V gene's germline CDR1 is SGDLS and CDR2 YYNGEE. Supplemented by reference TRBV9 and TRBJ2-5, the full variable domain reads DSGVTQTPKHLITATGQRVTLRCSPRSGDLSVYWYQQSLDQGLQFLIQYYNGEERAKGNILERFSAQQFPDLHSELNLSSLELGDSALYFCASSAHLTGGRSETQYFGPGTRLLVL.